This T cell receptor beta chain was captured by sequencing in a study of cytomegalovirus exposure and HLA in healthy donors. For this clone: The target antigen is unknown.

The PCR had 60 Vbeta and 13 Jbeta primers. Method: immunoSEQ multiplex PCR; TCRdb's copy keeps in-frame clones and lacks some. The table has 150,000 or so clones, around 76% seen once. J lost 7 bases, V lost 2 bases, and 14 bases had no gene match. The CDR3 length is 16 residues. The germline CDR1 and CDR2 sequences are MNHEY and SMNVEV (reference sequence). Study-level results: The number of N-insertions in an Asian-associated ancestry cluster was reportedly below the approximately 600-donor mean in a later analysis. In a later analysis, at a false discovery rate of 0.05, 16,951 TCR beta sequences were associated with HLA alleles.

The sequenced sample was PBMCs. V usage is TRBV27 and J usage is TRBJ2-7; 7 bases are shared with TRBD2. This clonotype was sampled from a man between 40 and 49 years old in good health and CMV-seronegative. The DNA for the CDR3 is TGTGCCAGCAGTTTAGGCGGGACCCACGGGGGGTGGGAGCAGTACTTC. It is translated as CASSLGGTHGGWEQYF.